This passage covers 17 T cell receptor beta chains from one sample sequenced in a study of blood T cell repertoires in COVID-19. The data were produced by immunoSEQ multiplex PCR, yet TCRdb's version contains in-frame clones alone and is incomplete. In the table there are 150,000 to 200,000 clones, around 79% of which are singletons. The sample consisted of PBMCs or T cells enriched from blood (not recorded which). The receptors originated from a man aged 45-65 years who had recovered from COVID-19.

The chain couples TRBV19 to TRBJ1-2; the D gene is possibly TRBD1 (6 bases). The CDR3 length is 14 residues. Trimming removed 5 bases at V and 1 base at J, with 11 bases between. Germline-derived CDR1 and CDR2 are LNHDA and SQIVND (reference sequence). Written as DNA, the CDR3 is TGTGCCAGTAGTCCTCCGGGACATAACTATGGCTACACCTTC. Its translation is CASSPPGHNYGYTF.

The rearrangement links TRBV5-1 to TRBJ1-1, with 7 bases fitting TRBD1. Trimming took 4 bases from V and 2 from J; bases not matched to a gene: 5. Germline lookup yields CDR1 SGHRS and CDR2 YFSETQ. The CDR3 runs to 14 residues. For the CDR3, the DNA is TGCGCCAGCAGCGCCCGACAGGGAAACACTGAAGCTTTCTTT. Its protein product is CASSARQGNTEAFF.

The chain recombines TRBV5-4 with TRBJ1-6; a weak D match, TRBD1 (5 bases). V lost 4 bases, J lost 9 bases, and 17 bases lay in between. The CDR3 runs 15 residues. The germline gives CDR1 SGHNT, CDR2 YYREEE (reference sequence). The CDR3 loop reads CASSLEEGISSPLHF. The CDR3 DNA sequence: TGTGCCAGCAGCCTGGAGGAGGGGATAAGTTCACCCCTCCACTTT.

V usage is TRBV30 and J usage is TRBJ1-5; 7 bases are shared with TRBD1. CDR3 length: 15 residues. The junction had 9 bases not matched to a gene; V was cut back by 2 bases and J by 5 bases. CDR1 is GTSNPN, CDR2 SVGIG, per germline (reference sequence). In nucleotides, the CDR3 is TGTGCCTGGAGTATCCGAGACAGGGATCATCAGCCCCAGCATTTT. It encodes CAWSIRDRDHQPQHF.

CDR3 amino acids: CASSEVQGYEKLFF. In DNA, the CDR3 is TGTGCCAGCAGTGAAGTGCAGGGATATGAAAAACTGTTTTTT. The chain couples TRBV6-1 to TRBJ1-4, with D tentatively TRBD1 (5 bases). The CDR3 covers 14 residues. The V gene's germline CDR1 is MNHNS and CDR2 SASEGT. Trimming removed 1 base from V and 6 bases from J, with 9 bases in between.

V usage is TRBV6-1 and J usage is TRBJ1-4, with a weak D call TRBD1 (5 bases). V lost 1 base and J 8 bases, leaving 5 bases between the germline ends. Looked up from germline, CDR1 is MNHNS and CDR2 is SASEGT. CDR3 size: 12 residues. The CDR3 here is CASSEGQEKLFF. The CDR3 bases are TGTGCCAGCAGTGAAGGACAGGAAAAACTGTTTTTT.

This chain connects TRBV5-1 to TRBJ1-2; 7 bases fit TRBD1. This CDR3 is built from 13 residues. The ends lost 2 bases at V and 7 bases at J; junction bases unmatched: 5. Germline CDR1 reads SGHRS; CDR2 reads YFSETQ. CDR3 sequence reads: CASSFGTVGGYTF. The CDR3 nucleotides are TGCGCCAGCAGCTTTGGGACAGTGGGTGGCTACACCTTC.

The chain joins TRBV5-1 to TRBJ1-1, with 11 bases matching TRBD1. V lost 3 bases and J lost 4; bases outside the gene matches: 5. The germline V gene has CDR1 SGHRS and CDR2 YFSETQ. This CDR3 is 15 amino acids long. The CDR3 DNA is TGCGCCAGCAGCTACGGCGGGACAGGGGGCACTGAAGCTTTCTTT. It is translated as CASSYGGTGGTEAFF.

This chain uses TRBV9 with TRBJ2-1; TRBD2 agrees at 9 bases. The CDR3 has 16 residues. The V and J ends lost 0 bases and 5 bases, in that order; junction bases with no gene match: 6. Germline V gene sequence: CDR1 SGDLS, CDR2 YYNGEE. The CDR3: CASSVGPSGNNNEQFF. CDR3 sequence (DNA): TGTGCCAGCAGCGTAGGCCCTAGCGGGAACAACAATGAGCAGTTCTTC.

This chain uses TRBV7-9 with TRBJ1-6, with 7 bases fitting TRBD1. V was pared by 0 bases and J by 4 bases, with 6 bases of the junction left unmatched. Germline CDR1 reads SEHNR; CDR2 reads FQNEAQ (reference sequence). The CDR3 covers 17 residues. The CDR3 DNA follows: TGTGCCAGCAGCTTAGCGGGACAGAGTCCTTATAATTCACCCCTCCACTTT. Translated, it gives CASSLAGQSPYNSPLHF.

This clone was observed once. Written as DNA, the CDR3 is TGCGCCAGCAGCTTGGAGGGACTAGCCCCAGATACGCAGTATTTT. Translation: CASSLEGLAPDTQYF. This chain connects TRBV5-1 to TRBJ2-3; TRBD2 matches 9 bases. The CDR3 has 15 amino acids. CDR1 and CDR2 (germline): SGHRS, YFSETQ. V shed 0 bases and J 4 bases; nucleotides not matched to a gene: 3.

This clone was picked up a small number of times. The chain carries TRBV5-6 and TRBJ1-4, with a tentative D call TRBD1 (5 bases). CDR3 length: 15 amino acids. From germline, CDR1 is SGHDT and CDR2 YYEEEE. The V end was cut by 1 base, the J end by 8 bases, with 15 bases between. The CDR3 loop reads CASSLLGQGDEKLFF. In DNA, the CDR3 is TGTGCCAGCAGCTTGTTGGGGCAGGGTGACGAAAAACTGTTTTTT.

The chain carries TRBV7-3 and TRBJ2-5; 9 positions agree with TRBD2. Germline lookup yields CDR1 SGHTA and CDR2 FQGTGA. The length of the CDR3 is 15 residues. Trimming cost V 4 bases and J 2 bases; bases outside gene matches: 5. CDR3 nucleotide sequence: TGTGCCAGCAGCTCGGCGACTAGCGGACAAGAGACCCAGTACTTC. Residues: CASSSATSGQETQYF.

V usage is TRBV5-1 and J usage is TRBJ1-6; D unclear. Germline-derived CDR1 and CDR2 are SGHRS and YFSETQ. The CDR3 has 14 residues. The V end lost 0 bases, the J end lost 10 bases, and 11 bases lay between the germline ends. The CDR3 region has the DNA TGCGCCAGCAGCTTGGCGCTGACGGGATCACCCCTCCACTTT. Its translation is CASSLALTGSPLHF. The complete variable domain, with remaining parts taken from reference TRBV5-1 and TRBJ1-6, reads KAGVTQTPRYLIKTRGQQVTLSCSPISGHRSVSWYQQTPGQGLQFLFEYFSETQRNKGNFPGRFSGRQFSNSRSEMNVSTLELGDSALYLCASSLALTGSPLHFGNGTRLTVT.

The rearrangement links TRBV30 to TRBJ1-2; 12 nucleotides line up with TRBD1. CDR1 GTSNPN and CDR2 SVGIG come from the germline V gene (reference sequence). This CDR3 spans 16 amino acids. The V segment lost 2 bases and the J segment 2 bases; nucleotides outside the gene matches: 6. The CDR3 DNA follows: TGTGCCTGGAGTCCGAGGGGGACAGGGGGCAACTATGGCTACACCTTC. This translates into CAWSPRGTGGNYGYTF.

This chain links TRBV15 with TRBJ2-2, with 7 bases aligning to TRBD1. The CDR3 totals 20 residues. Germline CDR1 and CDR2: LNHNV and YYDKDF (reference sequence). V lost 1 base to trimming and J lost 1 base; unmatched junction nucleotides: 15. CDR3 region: CATSRGGQAIRVVNTGELFF. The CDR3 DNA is TGTGCCACCAGCAGAGGAGGACAGGCGATAAGGGTGGTGAACACCGGGGAGCTGTTTTTT. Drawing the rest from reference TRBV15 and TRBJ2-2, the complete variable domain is DAMVIQNPRYQVTQFGKPVTLSCSQTLNHNVMYWYQQKSSQAPKLLFHYYDKDFNNEADTPDNFQSRRPNTSFCFLDIRSPGLGDTAMYLCATSRGGQAIRVVNTGELFFGEGSRLTVL.

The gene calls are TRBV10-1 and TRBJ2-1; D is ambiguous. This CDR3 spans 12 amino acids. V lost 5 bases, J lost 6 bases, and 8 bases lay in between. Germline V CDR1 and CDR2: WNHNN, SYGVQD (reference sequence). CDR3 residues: CASSFSLNEQFF. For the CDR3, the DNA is TGCGCCAGCAGTTTCTCCCTCAATGAGCAGTTCTTC.